This T cell receptor beta chain was obtained from a study of shared clonotypes between healthy human individuals. General study points: Relative to clonotypes present in all four donors, those not shared had lower generation probabilities.

The germline V and J ends were trimmed by 4 bases and 3 bases, with 12 bases remaining between them. The CDR3 runs to 15 residues. Germline values: CDR1 LNHDA, CDR2 SQIVND (reference sequence). Here immunoSEQ multiplex PCR was the method, and the copy in TCRdb shows in-frame clones only, minus some. The profile covers 2.3 million or so clones, with 93% appearing a single time and approximately 0.4% taken by the ten largest. Details on this clone: The antigen remains undetermined.

The rearrangement uses TRBV19 and TRBJ2-2; D gene unclear. Sequenced: naive CD4+ T cells from PBMCs. Subset meaning: CD45RA+ positively selected. This receptor was taken from a man in his late teens or twenties in good health. Some clones in this sample may be carry-over from other donors' samples. CDR3: CASSTTPGYTGELFF. CDR3 nucleotide sequence: TGTGCCAGTAGTACAACCCCAGGATACACCGGGGAGCTGTTTTTT. The variable domain in full, completed from reference TRBV19 and TRBJ2-2, reads DGGITQSPKYLFRKEGQNVTLSCEQNLNHDAMYWYRQDPGQGLRLIYYSQIVNDFQKGDIAEGYSVSREKKESFPLTVTSAQKNPTAFYLCASSTTPGYTGELFFGEGSRLTVL.